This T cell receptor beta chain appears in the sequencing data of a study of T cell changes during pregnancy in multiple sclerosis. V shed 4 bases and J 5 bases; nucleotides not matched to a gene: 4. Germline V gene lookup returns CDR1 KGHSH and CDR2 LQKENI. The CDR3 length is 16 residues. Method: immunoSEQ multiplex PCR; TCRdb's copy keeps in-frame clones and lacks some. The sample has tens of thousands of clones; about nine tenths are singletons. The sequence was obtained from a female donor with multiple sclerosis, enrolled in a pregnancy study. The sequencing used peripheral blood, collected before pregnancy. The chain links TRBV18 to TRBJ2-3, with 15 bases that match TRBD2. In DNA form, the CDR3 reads TGTGCCAGCTCACGGACTAGCGGGGGGGCTGGAGATACGCAGTATTTT. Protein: CASSRTSGGAGDTQYF.